This is a list of T cell receptor beta chains from one sample in a study of blood T cell repertoires in COVID-19. Sequenced by immunoSEQ multiplex PCR; TCRdb stores in-frame clones only, minus some. The sample records more than 45,000 clones, about 83% being singletons. Sequencing was done on a sample of peripheral blood. These receptors originate from a man aged 35 to 55 with active COVID-19. CDR3s include the opening cysteine and the closing phenylalanine or tryptophan. Fields, in order: clone size, J gene, D gene, V gene, CDR3 DNA, CDR3 protein. A D gene is named only where the DNA matches it firmly. Rows may omit the clone size; those that give it use once, few, many or a size class.

>.|TRBJ2-7|.|TRBV2
TGTGCCATAACTCCCCGCCAGGGCTACGAGCAGTACTTC
CAITPRQGYEQYF
>.|TRBJ1-1|.|TRBV7-8
TGTGCCAGCAGCCCCTCACAGGGAACTGAAGCTTTCTTT
CASSPSQGTEAFF
>few|TRBJ2-1|.|TRBV27
TGTGCCAGCAGGCGGGAAATTACCTACAATGAGCAGTTCTTC
CASRREITYNEQFF
>once|TRBJ2-1|TRBD2|TRBV10-1
TGCGCCAGCAGTGAGTCGAGCGGGAGCTCCTACAATGAGCAGTTCTTC
CASSESSGSSYNEQFF
>.|TRBJ1-5|.|TRBV2
TGTGCCAGCAGCGGAGGAGGCCCTCAGCCCCAGCATTTT
CASSGGGPQPQHF
>once|TRBJ2-5|.|TRBV7-6
TGTGCCAGCAGCAAAGCCCGCCTAGGGGTAGGAGAGACCCAGTACTTC
CASSKARLGVGETQYF
>.|TRBJ2-1|TRBD2|TRBV4-1
TGCGCCAGCAGCCCAGCGGCGGGAGGGATGAATGAGCAGTTCTTC
CASSPAAGGMNEQFF
>.|TRBJ2-5|TRBD2|TRBV5-1
TGCGCCAGCAGCTGGGACCGGGAGGGTGGAGAGACCCAGTACTTC
CASSWDREGGETQYF
>.|TRBJ2-1|TRBD2|TRBV20-1
TGCAGTGCTAGTCGCGGGGGGATATACAATGAGCAGTTCTTC
CSASRGGIYNEQFF
>.|TRBJ2-3|TRBD2|TRBV24-1
TGTGCCACCAGTGCCGCGGGGGGTAGCACAGATACGCAGTATTTT
CATSAAGGSTDTQYF
>.|TRBJ2-5|.|TRBV5-1
TGCGCCAGCAGCCTTACTAGCCAAGAGACCCAGTACTTC
CASSLTSQETQYF
>.|TRBJ1-6|.|TRBV2
TGTGCCAGCAGATCAGGCAGCCCCTATAATTCACCCCTCCACTTT
CASRSGSPYNSPLHF
>.|TRBJ2-4|TRBD1|TRBV28
TGTGCCAGCAGCCCTGGACAGGTAAACATTCAGTACTTC
CASSPGQVNIQYF
>.|TRBJ2-7|.|TRBV3-1/TRBV3-2
TGTGCCAGCAGCGGCAACTACGAGCAGTACTTC
CASSGNYEQYF
>.|TRBJ1-2|TRBD1|TRBV5-6
TGTGCTAGCAGCTTCGGGACAGCTTTCTATGGCTACACCTTC
CASSFGTAFYGYTF
>.|TRBJ2-7|.|TRBV12-5
TGTGCTAGTGGACGGGGAAGTTACTACGAGCAGTACTTC
CASGRGSYYEQYF
>once|TRBJ2-3|.|TRBV20-1
TGCAGTGCTAGTGCAGGGGGCACAGATACGCAGTATTTT
CSASAGGTDTQYF
>.|TRBJ2-7|.|TRBV21-1
TGTGCCAGCAGCACACTAGCGGGGCCCTACGAGCAGTACTTC
CASSTLAGPYEQYF
>.|TRBJ2-6|.|TRBV11-3
TGTGCCAGCAGCGCTCAGGGGTCTGGGGCCAACGTCCTGACTTTC
CASSAQGSGANVLTF
>.|TRBJ2-1|TRBD2|TRBV5-6
TGTGCCAGCAGCCCCTTTCTAGCGGGAGGCTCCTACAATGAGCAGTTCTTC
CASSPFLAGGSYNEQFF
>.|TRBJ2-1|TRBD2|TRBV18
TGTGCCAGCTCACCCCGGGGGGGGCGCACTACCGGCTCCTACAATGAGCAGTTCTTC
CASSPRGGRTTGSYNEQFF
>.|TRBJ2-7|.|TRBV2
TGTGCCAGCAGCTATGGCCAGTACAGCTCCTACGAGCAGTACTTC
CASSYGQYSSYEQYF
>.|TRBJ1-2|.|TRBV7-9
TGTGCCAGCAGCTTTAGCGGAGGAGGGTATGGCTACACCTTC
CASSFSGGGYGYTF
>.|TRBJ1-4|.|TRBV25-1
TGTGCCAGCAGAACAGCCTCTAATGAAAAACTGTTTTTT
CASRTASNEKLFF
>.|TRBJ1-3|.|TRBV15
TGTGCCACCAGCGCAGATCAGGGAAACACCATATATTTT
CATSADQGNTIYF
>few|TRBJ1-2|.|TRBV29-1
TGCAGCGTTGAGGCGGGAGGCTATGGCTACACCTTC
CSVEAGGYGYTF
>.|TRBJ2-5|TRBD1|TRBV28
TGTGCCAGCACAGGGGGCTATCAAGAGACCCAGTACTTC
CASTGGYQETQYF
>few|TRBJ2-2|.|TRBV10-3
TGTGCCATCAGTGACGCGAACACCGGGGAGCTGTTTTTT
CAISDANTGELFF
>.|TRBJ2-1|TRBD2|TRBV3-1/TRBV3-2
TGTGCCAGCAGTCCGGTAGCGGGAGGCTACAATGAGCAGTTCTTC
CASSPVAGGYNEQFF
>few|TRBJ2-1|.|TRBV3-1/TRBV3-2
TGTGCCAGCAGCCAAGATAAACTATTCAATGAGCAGTTCTTC
CASSQDKLFNEQFF
>.|TRBJ2-2|.|TRBV7-6
TGTGCCAGCAGCTTAGCGGGGCCGAGCACCGGGGAGCTGTTTTTT
CASSLAGPSTGELFF
>.|TRBJ2-3|TRBD1|TRBV6-1
TGTGCCAGCAGTGAAGCCTGGACAGGGACAGATACGCAGTATTTT
CASSEAWTGTDTQYF
>.|TRBJ1-3|.|TRBV25-1
TGTGCCAGCAGTGATGGAGGATCGCGTGGAAACACCATATATTTT
CASSDGGSRGNTIYF
>.|TRBJ1-1|.|TRBV11-2
TGTGCCAGCAGCTTAGATGGACAGCCCCATTCACAGGCTTTCTTT
CASSLDGQPHSQAFF
>.|TRBJ1-2|.|TRBV15
TGTGCCACCAGCAGAGAAAGTGGGGGGGCGCGAGGCTACACCTTC
CATSRESGGARGYTF
>.|TRBJ2-7|.|TRBV4-1
TGCGCCAGCAGCCCCGGACTCCCCCCCAACGAGCAGTACTTC
CASSPGLPPNEQYF
>.|TRBJ2-7|.|TRBV3-1/TRBV3-2
TGTGCCAGCAGCCAAGGGTGGACGGGAAACGAGCAGTACTTC
CASSQGWTGNEQYF
>medium-sized|TRBJ1-5|.|TRBV21-1
TGTGCCAGCAGCCAAGACGCACGGCAGCCCCAGCATTTT
CASSQDARQPQHF
>.|TRBJ2-7|TRBD1|TRBV18
TGTGCCAGCTCACAAACAGGGGACTCCTACGAGCAGTACTTC
CASSQTGDSYEQYF
>.|TRBJ2-5|.|TRBV10-3
TGTGCCATCAGTGAGGGGCAGAGACAAGAGACCCAGTACTTC
CAISEGQRQETQYF
>.|TRBJ2-3|.|TRBV5-1
TGCGCCAGCAGCTCGACAGGGGCGGGGGGCACAGATACGCAGTATTTT
CASSSTGAGGTDTQYF
>.|TRBJ1-2|TRBD1|TRBV3-1/TRBV3-2
TGTGCCAGCAGCCAGGGAGACAGGGAATATGGCTACACCTTC
CASSQGDREYGYTF
>once|TRBJ2-2|TRBD1|TRBV7-9
TGTGCCAGCAGCCACGACCGACAGGGTTGGACCGGGGAGCTGTTTTTT
CASSHDRQGWTGELFF